The text below deals with one T cell receptor beta chain. These data originate in a study of blood T cell repertoires in COVID-19. The CDR3 extends over 13 amino acids. V shed 8 bases, J shed 5 bases, and the junction held 6 bases outside the gene matches. Germline V CDR1 and CDR2: LNHDA, SQIVND (reference sequence). Sequencing used immunoSEQ multiplex PCR; TCRdb keeps in-frame clones, though not all of them. The sample lists hundreds of thousands of clones; about 88% were seen once. Grouping used clinical history reported by participants in a survey and questionnaire. The V and J genes are TRBV19 and TRBJ2-5, with 9 nucleotides matching TRBD1. The sample comprised PBMCs or T cells enriched from blood (not recorded which). This receptor was obtained from a woman aged 18 to 35 who had been exposed to COVID-19. CDR3 DNA: TGTGCCAGTGGGAACAGGGGGCTGGAGACCCAGTACTTC. Its translation: CASGNRGLETQYF.